Listed here are 18 T cell receptor beta chains from one sample, sequenced in a study of T cell repertoires in cytomegalovirus infection. No antigen is known for these receptors. TCRdb redid the calling of the reads with MiXCR, one entry per CDR3 protein. The sample records 7,500 to 9,000 distinct CDR3 sequences, about 53% being singletons. Sequences were obtained from PBMCs, sequenced either directly or after in vitro stimulation (not recorded which). The receptors were gathered from a human donor in good health (CMV status not recorded). Some clones in this sample may be carry-over from other donors' samples.

About this clonotype: The CDR3 ends on some other residue instead of the conserved phenylalanine or tryptophan, so this is likely a read error. V is TRBV6-1 and J is TRBJ1-5, with D possibly matching TRBD1 (6 bases). This CDR3 has 15 residues. The germline gives CDR1 MNHNS, CDR2 SASEGT. The CDR3 spells CSTGLRQGTNQPQHL. CDR3 DNA: TGTTCCACAGGCCTCCGCCAGGGGACCAATCAGCCCCAGCATTTG.

The table lists this clonotype with a few counts. The chain's CDR3 is CASSNSGQGFKLFF. Written as DNA, the CDR3 is TGTGCCAGCAGCAATTCGGGACAGGGCTTTAAACTGTTTTTT. J is TRBJ1-4 and V is TRBV7-4; 9 bases fit TRBD1. This CDR3 is built from 14 residues. CDR1 is SGHVT, CDR2 SQSDAQ, per germline. V trimming: 5 bases; J trimming: 11 bases; junction bases outside the gene matches: 9.

Many counts were recorded for this clonotype. This chain joins TRBV6-1 and TRBJ2-7; D is possibly TRBD2 (5 bases). CDR3 length: 16 residues. Germline V lookup: CDR1 MNHNS, CDR2 SASEGT. Trimming shortened V by 6 bases and J by 4 bases, and 22 bases separated the two germline ends. The CDR3 reads CASSILVSFRDYEQYF. CDR3 DNA sequence: TGTGCCAGCAGCATTCTCGTTTCATTCCGGGATTACGAGCAGTACTTC.

This clonotype was seen more than once but under ten times. The chain combines TRBV28 with TRBJ1-2, with 7 bases aligning to TRBD1. J was trimmed by 4 bases and V by 1 base; bases with no gene match: 6. The CDR3 contains 15 residues. The germline V gene has CDR1 MDHEN and CDR2 SYDVKM. This chain's CDR3 is CASSLLAGGFYGYTF. CDR3 DNA: TGTGCCAGCAGTTTATTAGCAGGGGGTTTCTATGGCTACACCTTC.

CDR3 DNA: TGCGCCAGCAGCCTAACGGGACAGTCTAATGAAAAACTGTTTTTT. It translates to CASSLTGQSNEKLFF. J is TRBJ1-4 and V is TRBV5-1; 7 nucleotides line up with TRBD1. The CDR3 extends over 15 amino acids. CDR1 SGHRS and CDR2 YFSETQ come from the germline V gene. Trimming removed 4 bases from V and 3 bases from J; junction bases left unmatched: 6.

The V and J genes are TRBV7-8 and TRBJ2-5, with 7 bases aligning to TRBD2. This CDR3 comprises 18 residues. Germline CDR1 and CDR2: SGHVS and FQNEAQ. Losses at the gene ends were 5 bases for V and 5 bases for J; bases not matched to a gene: 20. CDR3 residues: CASSPGGAGELSRETQYF. CDR3 sequence (DNA): TGTGCCAGCAGCCCCGGTGGGGCGGGAGAGTTGTCACGGGAGACCCAGTACTTC.

J is TRBJ1-2 and V is TRBV19; 7 bases align to TRBD1. The V gene's germline CDR1 is LNHDA and CDR2 SQIVND (reference sequence). The V and J ends lost 10 bases and 0 bases, in that order; junction bases with no gene match: 5. The CDR3 runs to 13 residues. This CDR3 reads CATRDRANYGYTF. CDR3 nucleotide sequence: TGTGCCACTAGGGACAGAGCTAACTATGGCTACACCTTC.

Details on this clonotype: This CDR3 is missing its conserved last phenylalanine or tryptophan, likely due to a read error. No DNA is shown, since the ends of the CDR3 on it are uncertain; the CDR3 is the one TCRdb lists. The chain couples TRBV6-8 to TRBJ1-2. 11 amino acids form the CDR3, both terminal residues included. CDR1 is MNHGY and CDR2 is SAAAGT in the germline V gene. The CDR3 sequence: CASRVYGGYSC.

A note on this clonotype: A read error may produce the germline difference seen at one junction end. The V gene is TRBV12-3 or TRBV12-4, the J gene TRBJ1-5, with D possibly being TRBD1 (6 bases). The length of the CDR3 is 18 residues. The DNA for the CDR3 is TGTGCCAGCATTCAGGAGGGGCCCAGGGGTCCGTACAATCAGCCCCATCATTTT. This translates into CASIQEGPRGPYNQPHHF.

This clonotype was seen more than once but under ten times. A read error may be the cause here, since a much bigger clone is one base away. The gene calls are TRBV4-2 and TRBJ1-1; no firm D call. The length of the CDR3 is 14 residues. Germline values: CDR1 LGHNA, CDR2 YNFKEQ. CDR3 in amino acids: CASSQGQVNTEALF. The CDR3 DNA sequence: TGTGCCAGCAGCCAAGGCCAGGTGAACACTGAAGCTTTATTT.

In the case of this clonotype: One end of the junction is discordant with germline, which a read error may explain. V gene TRBV6-1 combines with J gene TRBJ1-5, with D tentatively TRBD1 (6 bases). CDR3 size: 15 residues. Germline CDR1 and CDR2: MNHNS and SASEGT. The CDR3 region is CATGLRQATNQPQDF. The CDR3, as DNA: TGTGCCACAGGCCTCCGACAGGCGACCAATCAGCCACAGGATTTT.

In DNA form, the CDR3 reads TGTGCCAGCAGCTGGGAGACAGCCGGGGGCGAGCAGTACTTC. Its translation: CASSWETAGGEQYF. This sequence joins TRBV5-4 and TRBJ2-7, with D possibly TRBD2 on 6 matching bases. This CDR3 comprises 14 residues. Trimming took off 3 bases at V and 6 bases at J, with 16 bases between the two ends. From germline, CDR1 is SGHNT and CDR2 YYREEE (reference sequence). Complete variable domain (other parts from reference TRBV5-4 and TRBJ2-7): ETGVTQSPTHLIKTRGQQVTLRCSSQSGHNTVSWYQQALGQGPQFIFQYYREEENGRGNFPPRFSGLQFPNYSSELNVNALELDDSALYLCASSWETAGGEQYFGPGTRLTVT.

The sample holds many counts of this clonotype. The rearrangement uses TRBV28 and TRBJ2-5; D remains ambiguous. CDR1 MDHEN and CDR2 SYDVKM come from the germline V gene. The CDR3 spans 13 residues. Between the trimmed V and J ends, which lost 6 bases and 5 bases, there was a span of 13 bases. CDR3 DNA: TGTGCCAGCAGCCTAGGGCAGGTGGAGACCCAGTACTTC. It yields the protein CASSLGQVETQYF.

This clonotype counts as hyperexpanded. This chain's CDR3 is CASGLVSVIGAVPYNEQFF. The CDR3 DNA is TGTGCTAGTGGTTTGGTATCGGTAATAGGGGCCGTCCCCTACAATGAGCAGTTCTTC. The chain is built from TRBV12-5 and TRBJ2-1, with D possibly TRBD1 on 5 matching bases. Trimming removed 0 bases at V and 2 bases at J, with 20 bases between. The CDR3 totals 19 residues. Germline CDR1 and CDR2: LGHNT and FRNRAP.

This clonotype was counted only a few times. The rearrangement uses TRBV5-8 and TRBJ2-6; D ambiguous. The V end lost 4 bases, the J end lost 0 bases, and 11 bases lay between the germline ends. The CDR3 totals 16 residues. Germline values: CDR1 SGHTS, CDR2 YDEGEE. This CDR3 is CASSRGSHSGANVLTF. Written as DNA, the CDR3 is TGTGCCAGCAGCCGAGGTTCACACTCTGGGGCCAACGTCCTGACTTTC.

With respect to this clonotype: No conserved phenylalanine or tryptophan is present at the end of the CDR3, so a read error is the likely explanation. It is unclear where the CDR3 begins or ends on the DNA, so no DNA is shown, and the CDR3 is as TCRdb lists it. V gene TRBV7-3 combines with J gene TRBJ2-1; TRBD2 is the table's D call, not checked against the DNA. Germline values: CDR1 SGHTA, CDR2 FQGTGA. Inclusive of both ends, the CDR3 amounts to 13 amino acids. This chain's CDR3 is CASSLGSYNEQLL.

This clonotype showed up just a few times. Sequence at one end of the junction differs from germline and may be a read error. The V call is TRBV12-3 or TRBV12-4, the J call TRBJ1-1, with D perhaps TRBD1 (6 bases). There are 16 residues in the CDR3. CDR3 sequence (DNA): TGTGCCAGCAGCCTCAGGGTTTCCAAACAGGGCAATGAAGATTTTTTT. Encoded protein: CASSLRVSKQGNEDFF.

This chain connects TRBV12-3 or TRBV12-4 to TRBJ1-1; a possible D gene is TRBD1 (6 bases). With 3 bases removed from V and 5 bases from J, the gap between germline ends came to 13 bases. The CDR3 has 14 residues. CDR3 sequence: CASSFWRRGTEAFF. The CDR3 bases are TGTGCCAGCAGTTTCTGGCGAAGGGGGACTGAAGCTTTCTTT.